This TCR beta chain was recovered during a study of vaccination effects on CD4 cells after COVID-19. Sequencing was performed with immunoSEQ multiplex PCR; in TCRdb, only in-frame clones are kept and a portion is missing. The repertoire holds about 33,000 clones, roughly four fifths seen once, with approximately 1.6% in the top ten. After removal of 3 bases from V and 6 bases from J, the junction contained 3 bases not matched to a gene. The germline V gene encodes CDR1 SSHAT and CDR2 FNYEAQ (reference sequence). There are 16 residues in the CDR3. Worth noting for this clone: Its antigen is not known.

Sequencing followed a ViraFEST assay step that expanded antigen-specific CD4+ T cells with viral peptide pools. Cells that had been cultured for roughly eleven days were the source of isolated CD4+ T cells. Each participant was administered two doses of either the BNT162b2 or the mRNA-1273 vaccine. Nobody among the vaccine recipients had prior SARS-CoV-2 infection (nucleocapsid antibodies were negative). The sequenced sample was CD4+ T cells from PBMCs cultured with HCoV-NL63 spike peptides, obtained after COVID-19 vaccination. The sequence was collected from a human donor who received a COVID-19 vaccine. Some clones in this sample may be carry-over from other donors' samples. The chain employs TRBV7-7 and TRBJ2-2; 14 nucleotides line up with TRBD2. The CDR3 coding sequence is TGTGCCAGCAGCTTTACGACTAGCGGGGGGGCCGGGGAGCTGTTTTTT. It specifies CASSFTTSGGAGELFF.